The next 21 T cell receptor beta chains were all read from a single sample in a study of blood T cell repertoires in COVID-19. Sequencing used immunoSEQ multiplex PCR; TCRdb keeps in-frame clones, though not all of them. The repertoire holds 150,000 to 200,000 clones, with roughly nine tenths as singletons. Sequenced: peripheral blood. The receptor source for this set is a man in his sixties with active or convalescent COVID-19.

This clone has only a few counts. The J gene is TRBJ1-2, the V gene TRBV5-1, with a possible D match to TRBD1 (5 bases). Germline CDR1 is SGHRS and CDR2 is YFSETQ. The CDR3 sequence is 13 residues long. V lost 6 bases to trimming and J lost 2 bases, with 11 bases between them. CDR3 residues: CASKMEGNYGYTF. CDR3 nucleotide sequence: TGCGCCAGCAAAATGGAGGGGAACTATGGCTACACCTTC.

V usage is TRBV7-9 and J usage is TRBJ1-2; D call uncertain. Looked up from germline, CDR1 is SEHNR and CDR2 is FQNEAQ (reference sequence). CDR3 size: 14 residues. Trimming stripped 6 bases from V and 7 bases from J, with 18 bases between. The CDR3 sequence is CASSLSGEGSGYTF. Written as DNA, the CDR3 is TGTGCCAGCAGTTTAAGCGGGGAGGGCTCTGGCTACACCTTC.

The chain recombines TRBV5-1 with TRBJ1-1; TRBD1 matches at 9 bases. This CDR3 spans 15 amino acids. The germline gives CDR1 SGHRS, CDR2 YFSETQ. V lost 1 base, J lost 7 bases, and 8 bases stayed unmatched. The CDR3 nucleotides are TGCGCCAGCAGCTTGTCCCGGGACAGGGTCGGTGAAGCTTTCTTT. This gives the protein CASSLSRDRVGEAFF.

This clone was counted a few times. The chain carries TRBV6-2 or TRBV6-3 and TRBJ2-4; D may be TRBD2 (5 bases). The V end was cut by 2 bases, the J end by 1 base, with 6 bases between. There are 14 residues in the CDR3. Germline V gives CDR1 MNHEY, CDR2 SVGEGT. CDR3: CASSYGEAKNIQYF. CDR3 DNA sequence: TGTGCCAGCAGTTACGGGGAGGCCAAAAACATTCAGTACTTC.

V gene TRBV6-5 combines with J gene TRBJ2-1; 7 positions agree with TRBD2. Germline V gives CDR1 MNHEY, CDR2 SVGAGI. The CDR3 covers 13 residues. J lost 7 bases, V lost 6 bases, and 6 bases had no gene match. The CDR3 sequence is CASRGRERNEQFF. The CDR3 coding sequence is TGTGCCAGCAGGGGGCGGGAGAGGAATGAGCAGTTCTTC.

This clone occurred once. This chain links TRBV5-1 with TRBJ2-7; 10 nucleotides line up with TRBD1. This CDR3 contains 13 residues. Germline CDR1 and CDR2: SGHRS and YFSETQ. V lost 7 bases to trimming and J lost 1 base; unmatched junction nucleotides: 2. The CDR3 reads CASRQGASYEQYF. The CDR3 DNA reads TGCGCCAGCCGACAGGGGGCTTCCTACGAGCAGTACTTC.

The chain is built from TRBV14 and TRBJ1-4, with D unclear. This CDR3 comprises 14 residues. The V and J ends lost 4 bases and 2 bases respectively, with 8 bases between them. CDR1 SGHDN and CDR2 FVKESK come from the germline V gene. The CDR3 DNA follows: TGTGCCAGCAGCCGTGTCAGGACTAATGAAAAACTGTTTTTT. It yields the protein CASSRVRTNEKLFF.

V usage is TRBV7-2 and J usage is TRBJ2-2; possibly TRBD1 for D (5 bases). The ends were cut back, 3 bases at V and 3 bases at J, with 8 bases in the middle. The CDR3 is 14 amino acids. Germline loops: CDR1 SGHTA, CDR2 FQGNSA. CDR3 amino acids: CASSFDSYTGELFF. For the CDR3, the DNA is TGTGCCAGCAGCTTTGACAGTTACACCGGGGAGCTGTTTTTT.

The chain carries TRBV30 and TRBJ1-3; D remains unclear. Germline CDR1 GTSNPN, CDR2 SVGIG (reference sequence). The CDR3 runs 13 residues. Trimming stripped 1 base from V and 0 bases from J, with 4 bases between. DNA for the CDR3: TGTGCCTGGAGTGGTCTCTCTGGAAACACCATATATTTT. It encodes CAWSGLSGNTIYF.

This clone has a handful of counts. The chain links TRBV5-1 to TRBJ2-7; D not certain. With 0 bases removed from V and 4 bases from J, the gap between germline ends came to 11 bases. There are 14 residues in the CDR3. Germline lookup yields CDR1 SGHRS and CDR2 YFSETQ. This CDR3 is CASSLDQVAYEQYF. The CDR3 DNA reads as TGCGCCAGCAGCTTGGATCAGGTGGCGTACGAGCAGTACTTC.

Only one count was recorded for this clone. The gene calls are TRBV24-1 and TRBJ1-5; D is unclear. Trimming took 1 base from V and 0 from J, leaving 15 bases between them. The germline gives CDR1 KGHDR, CDR2 SFDVKD. The CDR3 is 18 residues long. The CDR3, as DNA: TGTGCCACCAGTGATTTTCGACTCCCCGTCGGTAGCAATCAGCCCCAGCATTTT. It codes for CATSDFRLPVGSNQPQHF.

The V and J genes are TRBV19 and TRBJ1-2; possible D gene TRBD1, 6 bases. The CDR3 runs 14 residues. V gave up 3 bases and J gave up 5 bases, with 13 bases separating them. Germline CDR1 is LNHDA and CDR2 is SQIVND (reference sequence). The chain's CDR3 is CASSIEQGGYGYTF. In DNA form, the CDR3 reads TGTGCCAGTAGTATTGAACAGGGAGGGTATGGCTACACCTTC.

The chain is built from TRBV2 and TRBJ2-3; 9 bases line up with TRBD1. The V and J ends lost 6 bases and 1 base, in that order; junction bases with no gene match: 5. This CDR3 region has 15 residues. Germline CDR1 SNHLY, CDR2 FYNNEI. The CDR3 coding sequence is TGTGCCAGCAGGGAGCGGGACAGGGGCACAGATACGCAGTATTTT. This translates into CASRERDRGTDTQYF.

The rearrangement uses TRBV5-1 and TRBJ2-5; 10 bases fit TRBD2. CDR1 is SGHRS and CDR2 is YFSETQ in the germline V gene. The CDR3 extends over 16 amino acids. J was trimmed by 4 bases and V by 2 bases; bases with no gene match: 8. The CDR3, as DNA: TGCGCCAGCAGCTTAAGTAGCGGGGGGTTTGCAGAGACCCAGTACTTC. Its protein is CASSLSSGGFAETQYF.

The J gene is TRBJ1-5, the V gene TRBV4-1; D might be TRBD1 (5 bases). The germline V gene encodes CDR1 MGHRA and CDR2 YSYEKL. This CDR3 spans 15 amino acids. V gave up 4 bases and J gave up 7 bases, with 17 bases separating them. CDR3 amino acids: CASSPGPRGDQPQHF. The CDR3 coding sequence is TGCGCCAGCAGCCCAGGGCCCCGGGGGGACCAGCCCCAGCATTTT.

This rearrangement joins TRBV6-5 to TRBJ2-5; D gene unclear. Trimming took off 0 bases at V and 1 base at J, with 6 bases between the two ends. The CDR3 runs to 14 residues. CDR1 MNHEY and CDR2 SVGAGI come from the germline V gene. The CDR3 spells CASSYSTTQETQYF. DNA for the CDR3: TGTGCCAGCAGTTACTCAACTACCCAAGAGACCCAGTACTTC.

The chain carries TRBV6-6 and TRBJ1-5; 7 nucleotides agree with TRBD1. Losses at the gene ends were 2 bases for V and 7 bases for J; bases not matched to a gene: 5. In germline, CDR1 is MNHNY, CDR2 SVGAGI (reference sequence). The length of the CDR3 is 14 residues. CDR3 sequence (DNA): TGTGCCAGCAGTTACGTCGGACAGGAACAGCCCCAGCATTTT. Translating gives CASSYVGQEQPQHF.

The V and J genes are TRBV28 and TRBJ1-1, with D perhaps matching TRBD1 (5 bases). Trimming removed 2 bases from V and 11 bases from J, with 9 bases in between. Germline CDR1 reads MDHEN; CDR2 reads SYDVKM. This CDR3 has 11 residues. In DNA form, the CDR3 reads TGTGCCAGCAGTTTAGGGCGGGGCGCTTTCTTT. Protein sequence: CASSLGRGAFF.

This chain connects TRBV5-1 to TRBJ1-5; TRBD1 is a possible D gene (6 bases). Between the trimmed V and J ends, which lost 4 bases and 0 bases, there was a span of 11 bases. The germline V gene has CDR1 SGHRS and CDR2 YFSETQ. The CDR3 totals 15 residues. The CDR3 sequence: CASSPGHNSNQPQHF. The CDR3 DNA is TGCGCCAGCAGCCCGGGACATAATAGCAATCAGCCCCAGCATTTT. Variable domain in full (rest from reference TRBV5-1 and TRBJ1-5): KAGVTQTPRYLIKTRGQQVTLSCSPISGHRSVSWYQQTPGQGLQFLFEYFSETQRNKGNFPGRFSGRQFSNSRSEMNVSTLELGDSALYLCASSPGHNSNQPQHFGDGTRLSIL.

The chain links TRBV30 to TRBJ1-6; possibly TRBD1 for D (5 bases). This CDR3 is built from 17 residues. The V gene lost 4 bases and the J gene lost 8 bases, with 24 bases spanning the gap. Germline CDR1 is GTSNPN and CDR2 is SVGIG (reference sequence). The CDR3: CAWINPELGAIYSPLHF. The CDR3 coding sequence is TGTGCCTGGATCAACCCCGAGTTAGGGGCGATTTATTCACCCCTCCACTTT. Supplemented by reference TRBV30 and TRBJ1-6, the full variable domain reads SQTIHQWPATLVQPVGSPLSLECTVEGTSNPNLYWYRQAAGRGLQLLFYSVGIGQISSEVPQNLSASRPQDRQFILSSKKLLLSDSGFYLCAWINPELGAIYSPLHFGNGTRLTVT.

The chain uses TRBV5-1 and TRBJ1-4, with 7 bases identical to TRBD1. The V gene end was trimmed by 1 base and the J gene end by 8 bases; junction bases not matched to a gene: 8. The CDR3 is 15 residues long. CDR1 and CDR2 from the germline V gene are SGHRS and YFSETQ. Written as DNA, the CDR3 is TGCGCCAGCAGCTTGACGACAGGGATGGACGAAAAACTGTTTTTT. The encoded protein is CASSLTTGMDEKLFF.